The sequence of this T cell receptor beta chain was determined in a study of blood T cell repertoires in COVID-19. Overall study: Material from acute and convalescent COVID-19 was sourced from the United States, Italy and Spain. Nucleic acid was either cDNA or gDNA, and it came from T cells, B-cell-depleted T cells, or PBMCs.

CDR3 length: 13 residues. Trimming took 6 bases from V and 5 from J, leaving 11 bases between them. Per germline, CDR1 LNHDA and CDR2 SQIVND (reference sequence). How the authors handled the data: How many nucleated cells were present was estimated from reference gene primer amplification. Produced via immunoSEQ multiplex PCR; TCRdb's table is partial and in-frame only. D and trimming come from the DNA, and the V and J calls and clone size come from that table. There are under 200,000 clones in the sample; around 80% occur only once, and around 7% lies in the top ten. This clone turned up a few times. Other DNA sequences in this sample translate to the same CDR3.

The J gene is TRBJ1-5, the V gene TRBV19; D is unclear. The sequence was obtained from a man aged 70 or older with active or convalescent COVID-19. Sequenced material: peripheral blood. Here the CDR3 reads CASRDRGDQPQHF. The CDR3, as DNA: TGTGCCAGTAGAGACCGCGGAGATCAGCCCCAGCATTTT.